The entry that follows covers one T cell receptor (beta chain) sequence. There is no known antigen for this receptor. No much larger clone is present one base from it, and per-base qualities are unavailable. The cohort comprised 550 to 700 healthy bone marrow donors. Cohort members were all nominally healthy when sampled, although unrecorded immune exposures were likely present. The donor was CMV seropositive and was included in the group of 250 to 300 seropositive cohort members. A peripheral blood sample was collected from each donor, and TCR beta sequencing was performed on peripheral blood mononuclear cells. Genomic DNA was extracted from the blood cell samples with the Qiagen DNeasy Blood Extraction Kit. The CDR3 contains 16 residues, cysteine and phenylalanine counted. Left in the record is the CDR3 DNA by itself, 48 bases read in frame from the first base. The germline V gene specifies MNHEY as CDR1 and SVGAGI as CDR2. Compared with germline, V lacks 4 bases and J lacks 0 bases; bases without a gene match: 5.

Library preparation was by the immunoSEQ multiplex PCR assay. For the multiplex PCR, a mixture combining 60 forward primers for TCR Vbeta segments and 13 reverse primers for TCR Jbeta segments was used. The CDR3 region of rearranged TCR beta genes was amplified from genomic DNA by a multiplex PCR assay. Amplified TCR beta libraries were sequenced as 87-base-pair reads on the Illumina HiSeq System. Processing in the source paper ran as follows. A later analysis counted tens of millions of unique TCR beta chains across the 600 to 850 repertoires, and 9 million to 14 million of these chains were shared by at least two donors. To remove PCR and sequencing errors, raw reads were error-corrected and collapsed into unique sequences using a nearest-neighbor algorithm that merged closely related sequences. V, D and J gene segments were assigned by aligning CDR3 sequences to IMGT reference sequences. For a sequence to be retained, a match of at least six nucleotides was required to both a V gene segment and a J gene segment. A rearrangement was called productive if the CDR3 had no stop codons and remained in frame with V and J, and every other rearrangement was called non-productive. Following IMGT convention, CDR3 was defined as the stretch from the second conserved V-encoded cysteine to the conserved J-encoded phenylalanine. The earlier analysis of about 620 of the donors excluded sequences that lacked an unambiguous match to a single V gene segment. An earlier analysis of a few hundred of the donors classified V segments as functional when productive rearrangements were above 56.7% and as segregating when the standard deviation between donors was above 5%. A statistical classification framework was built to diagnose cytomegalovirus status from the catalog of TCR beta chain sequences. In a later analysis, V and J genes were assigned by comparing TCR nucleotide sequences against IMGT/GENE-DB human TR gene sequences. The TCRdist pipeline was used in a later analysis to assign CDR3 sequences and most-parsimonious VDJ recombination scenarios. In a later analysis, each TCR beta chain was defined by its CDR3 amino acid sequence together with its V-gene family, and reads without a unique V-gene family were excluded. A later analysis removed several hundred highly shared, low-generation-probability nucleotide sequences to deal with suspected cross-contamination and a sequencing artifact. For each public chain, a later analysis derived a clonal expansion index from normalized ranks of inferred template counts within each repertoire. In a later analysis, generation probabilities were computed with a VDJ recombination model fitted to out-of-frame rearrangements, and the resulting probabilities were checked against IGoR. Hypergeometric tests were used in a later analysis to score TCR-TCR, TCR-HLA and TCR-CMV co-occurrence, with a repertoire-size bias correction applied to the TCR pairs. In a later analysis, false discovery rates were estimated by permuting HLA or CMV assignments 20 times. In a later analysis, co-occurring TCRs were grouped using DBSCAN, with TCRdist sequence similarity added in when clustering inside HLA-allele-positive subsets. Repertoires with fewer than 30,000 or more than 120,000 public chains were left out of co-occurrence clustering, as were five repertoires with anomalous nucleotide sharing. Held by TCRdb, this immuneACCESS table contains in-frame sequences only and omits some clones. Under half of the omission traces to an unresolved V gene where checked; the cause of the rest is unknown. That table supplies the V and J calls and clone size; D and trimming were determined from the DNA. The sample table lists 150,000 to 200,000 clones, around 81% of them with a count of one. The top ten clones comprise roughly 1.9% of the sample.

This sample is drawn from a study of cytomegalovirus exposure and HLA in healthy donors (TCRdb year 2017). The study in broad terms: An earlier analysis of roughly 630 of the donors reported approximately 290 Gb of sequence data and some 120 million unique TCR beta sequences from some 180 million T cells. An early release that covered 500 to 800 HLA-typed donors contained about 290 gigabases of sequencing data and about 93 million unique TCR sequences. Of the approximately 370 genotyped donors, more than 75% were placed in the genetic ancestry cluster associated with self-reported Caucasian donors. The aim of the study was to test whether cataloging public T cell receptors could identify signatures of past pathogen exposure. The study used immunosequencing to profile the T cell repertoires of some 600 subjects and linked those repertoires to cytomegalovirus serostatus. In addition to the first cohort of 666 subjects, a separate validation cohort of 130 or so different subjects was used. To predict cytomegalovirus infection status, the study brought together high-throughput TCR immunosequencing, statistical association of individual TCRs with disease status, and machine learning. In a later analysis, previously published TCR beta repertoires from several hundred donors were re-analyzed and high-resolution HLA genotyping was added so that TCR occurrence patterns could be studied. Rather than using new phenotypic data, the later analysis identified candidate immune exposures from TCR beta sequences and from how often those sequences occurred across donors. In an earlier analysis of 500 to 650 of the donors, high-throughput TCR beta sequencing was used to judge whether each TCR beta V gene segment behaved as functional or pseudogenic. Alongside the repertoire data, information on donor age, sex, ethnicity and CMV serostatus was compiled. In a later genetic analysis, genome-wide SNP genotypes for about 60% of the 666 donors were used, and that subset was treated as a discovery cohort. Every repertoire in the discovery cohort had been generated on one and the same sequencing platform. Both class I and class II loci were covered by HLA typing, at four-digit resolution. The number of typed donors differed by locus: about 629-630 for A, B, C, DRB1 and DQB1; 500 to 550 for DQA1; some 590 for DPA1; and roughly 490 for DPB1. About 5 DR-DQ haplotypes were handled as single units for association and clustering, since linkage in the cohort was strong. On average, around 230,000 unique TCR beta nucleotide sequences were sequenced per donor among 300 to 500 genotyped donors of the cohort, with roughly 18% of those sequences being non-productive.

General findings and caveats noted by the study authors: Linkage disequilibrium might explain the correlated functional status among segregating V segments, but an unknown experimental factor could not be excluded. Because counts were too low, about 18 rarely observed V segments, including chromosome 9 orphons, were excluded from the earlier analysis of about 500 of the donors. A later genetic analysis associated a missense DCLRE1C variant with V-gene and J-gene trimming of TCR beta chains, and an independent cohort replicated the association. Some IMGT-functional V segments, including TRBV6-2 and TRBV6-3, could not be distinguished by the 87-base-pair reads and were therefore excluded. An earlier analysis of around 600 of the donors showed that most TCR beta V segments appeared in productive rearrangements either about 87% or about 30% of the time, which broadly matched IMGT annotations. At a false discovery rate of 0.05, a later analysis linked under 20,000 TCR beta sequences to specific HLA alleles. A further reported finding was that TCR beta sequences accurately predicted the HLA-A and HLA-B alleles for most subjects in the first cohort. Presence/absence analyses assumed roughly uniform sequencing depth across donors, an assumption that may not hold. A later analysis found that TCR association rates varied across HLA loci, with DRB1 alleles showing the most associated TCRs and HLA-C alleles the fewest. Only TCR beta chains were sequenced in this cohort, and the absence of alpha or paired-chain data limited detectable features. It was suggested by the authors that the approach could potentially be generalized to other disease states and immunological phenotypes. According to a later analysis, parvovirus B19, influenza, CMV and Epstein-Barr virus appeared linked to several top co-occurrence clusters. Because HLA typing was missing for some donors at each locus, association tests included only the typed subset. Three of the identified cytomegalovirus-associated TCR beta chains were confirmed in vitro to be specific for cytomegalovirus antigens. The only immune exposure information available for the cohort was CMV serostatus. A later analysis found that HLA-associated TCR beta chains were more clonally expanded and had lower generation probabilities than equally common non-associated chains. Compared with the roughly 720-donor mean, donors in an Asian-associated ancestry cluster had fewer N-insertions in productive TCRs, according to a later genetic analysis. Most TCR sequences were seen in very few donors, while some public TCRs were found in many individuals. The classifier was reported to diagnose cytomegalovirus status with high specificity and sensitivity in both the original and validation cohorts. The study gave a list of 150 to 200 TCR beta chains associated with cytomegalovirus. The sequencing pipeline was judged likely to have produced a cluster of highly shared sequence variants as a technical artifact. According to a later analysis, most CMV-associated TCR beta chains appeared to be HLA-restricted, and the HLA associations seemed to be driven largely by CMV exposure. Assigning TCR associations to individual alleles was difficult when HLA alleles, especially DR and DQ, strongly co-occurred.

The TCR was taken from a woman between 25 and 40 years old in good health and CMV-seropositive. Recombination joined TRBV6-5 with TRBJ1-3; 8 junctional bases match TRBD1. The material sequenced was PBMCs. The CDR3 corresponds to CASSWTGRISGNTIYF. The base sequence is TGTGCCAGCAGTTGGACAGGGCGAATCTCTGGAAACACCATATATTTT.